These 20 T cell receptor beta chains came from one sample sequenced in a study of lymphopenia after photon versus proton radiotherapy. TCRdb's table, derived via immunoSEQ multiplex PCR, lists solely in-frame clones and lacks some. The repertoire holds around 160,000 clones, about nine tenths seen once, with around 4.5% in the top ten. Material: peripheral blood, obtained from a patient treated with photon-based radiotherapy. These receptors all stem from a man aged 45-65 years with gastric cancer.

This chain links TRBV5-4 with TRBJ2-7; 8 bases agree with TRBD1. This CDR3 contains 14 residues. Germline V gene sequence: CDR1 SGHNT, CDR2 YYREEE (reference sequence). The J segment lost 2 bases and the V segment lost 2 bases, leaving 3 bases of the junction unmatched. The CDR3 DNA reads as TGTGCCAGCAGCTTTCAGGGGGCTGCCTACGAGCAGTACTTC. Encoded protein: CASSFQGAAYEQYF.

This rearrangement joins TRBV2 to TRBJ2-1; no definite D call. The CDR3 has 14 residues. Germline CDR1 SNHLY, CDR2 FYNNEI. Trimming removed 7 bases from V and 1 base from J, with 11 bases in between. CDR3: CASTRTESYNEQFF. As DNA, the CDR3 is TGTGCCAGCACCAGGACGGAATCCTACAATGAGCAGTTCTTC.

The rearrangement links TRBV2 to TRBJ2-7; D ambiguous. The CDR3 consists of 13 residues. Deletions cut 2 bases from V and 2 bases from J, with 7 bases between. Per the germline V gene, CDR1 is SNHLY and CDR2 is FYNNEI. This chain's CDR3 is CASSERLTYEQYF. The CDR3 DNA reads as TGTGCCAGCAGTGAAAGACTTACCTACGAGCAGTACTTC.

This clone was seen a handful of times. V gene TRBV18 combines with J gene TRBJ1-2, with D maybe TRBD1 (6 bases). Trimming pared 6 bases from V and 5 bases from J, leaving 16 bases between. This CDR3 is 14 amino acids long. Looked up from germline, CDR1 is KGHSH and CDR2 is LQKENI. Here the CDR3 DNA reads TGTGCCAGCTCTTGGCGGACAGAAGCATATGGCTACACCTTC. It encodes CASSWRTEAYGYTF.

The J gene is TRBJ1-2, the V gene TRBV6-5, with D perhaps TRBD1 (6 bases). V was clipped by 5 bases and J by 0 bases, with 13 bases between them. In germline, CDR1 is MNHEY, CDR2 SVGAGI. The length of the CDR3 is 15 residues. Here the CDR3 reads CASSTPRTANYGYTF. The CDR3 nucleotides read TGTGCCAGCAGTACACCAAGGACAGCTAACTATGGCTACACCTTC.

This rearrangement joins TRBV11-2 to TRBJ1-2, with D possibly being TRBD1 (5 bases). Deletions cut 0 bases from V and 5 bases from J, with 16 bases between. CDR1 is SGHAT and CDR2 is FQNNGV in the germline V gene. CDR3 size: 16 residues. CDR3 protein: CASSLDRRGGRYGYTF. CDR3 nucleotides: TGTGCCAGCAGCTTAGATCGTCGGGGGGGTAGATATGGCTACACCTTC.

CDR3 coding DNA: TGTGCCAGCAGCCCGTGGTCGGGGGGCGGCACCGGGGAGCTGTTTTTT. It encodes CASSPWSGGGTGELFF. The rearrangement uses TRBV7-8 and TRBJ2-2, with a possible D match to TRBD2 (7 bases). The CDR3 is 16 amino acids. Germline V lookup: CDR1 SGHVS, CDR2 FQNEAQ. V gave up 5 bases and J gave up 4 bases, with 17 bases separating them.

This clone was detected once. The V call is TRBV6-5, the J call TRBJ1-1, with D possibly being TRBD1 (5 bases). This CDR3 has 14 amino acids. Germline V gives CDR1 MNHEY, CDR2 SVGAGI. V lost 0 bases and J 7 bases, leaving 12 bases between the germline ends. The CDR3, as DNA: TGTGCCAGCAGTTACTCATTGTCGGGGGATGAAGCTTTCTTT. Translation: CASSYSLSGDEAFF.

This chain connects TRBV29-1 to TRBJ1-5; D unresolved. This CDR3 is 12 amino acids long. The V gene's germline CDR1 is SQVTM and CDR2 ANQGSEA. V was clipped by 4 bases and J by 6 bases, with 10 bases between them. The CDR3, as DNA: TGCAGCGTTGGGAGGAGTGGTCAGCCCCAGCATTTT. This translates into CSVGRSGQPQHF. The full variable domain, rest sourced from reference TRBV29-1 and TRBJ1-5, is SAVISQKPSRDICQRGTSLTIQCQVDSQVTMMFWYRQQPGQSLTLIATANQGSEATYESGFVIDKFPISRPNLTFSTLTVSNMSPEDSSIYLCSVGRSGQPQHFGDGTRLSIL.

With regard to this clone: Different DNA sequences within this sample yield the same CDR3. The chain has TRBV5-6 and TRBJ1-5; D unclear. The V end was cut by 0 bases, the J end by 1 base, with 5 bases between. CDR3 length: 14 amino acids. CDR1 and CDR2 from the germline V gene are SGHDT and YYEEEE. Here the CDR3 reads CASSLGGSNQPQHF. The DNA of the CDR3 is TGTGCCAGCAGCTTGGGAGGGAGCAATCAGCCCCAGCATTTT. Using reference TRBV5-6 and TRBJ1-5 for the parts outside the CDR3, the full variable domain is DAGVTQSPTHLIKTRGQQVTLRCSPKSGHDTVSWYQQALGQGPQFIFQYYEEEERQRGNFPDRFSGHQFPNYSSELNVNALLLGDSALYLCASSLGGSNQPQHFGDGTRLSIL.

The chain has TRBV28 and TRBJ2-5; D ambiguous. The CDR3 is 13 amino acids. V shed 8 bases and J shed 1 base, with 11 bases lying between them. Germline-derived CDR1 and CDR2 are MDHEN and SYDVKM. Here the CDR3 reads CASFEEFQETQYF. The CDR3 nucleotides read TGTGCCAGCTTTGAAGAATTCCAAGAGACCCAGTACTTC.

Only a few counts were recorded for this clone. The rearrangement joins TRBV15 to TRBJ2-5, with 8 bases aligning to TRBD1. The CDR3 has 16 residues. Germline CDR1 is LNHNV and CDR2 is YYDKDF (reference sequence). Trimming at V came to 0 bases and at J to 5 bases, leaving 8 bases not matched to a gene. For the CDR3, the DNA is TGTGCCACCAGCAGAGATTGGACAGGGTCGAGGGAGACCCAGTACTTC. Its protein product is CATSRDWTGSRETQYF.

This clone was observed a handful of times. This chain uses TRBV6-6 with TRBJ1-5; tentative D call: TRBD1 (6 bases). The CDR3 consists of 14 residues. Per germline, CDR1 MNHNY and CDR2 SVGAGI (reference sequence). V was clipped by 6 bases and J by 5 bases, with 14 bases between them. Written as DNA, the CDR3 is TGTGCCAGCAGCTCGAAGGGGGACCATCAGCCCCAGCATTTT. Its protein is CASSSKGDHQPQHF.

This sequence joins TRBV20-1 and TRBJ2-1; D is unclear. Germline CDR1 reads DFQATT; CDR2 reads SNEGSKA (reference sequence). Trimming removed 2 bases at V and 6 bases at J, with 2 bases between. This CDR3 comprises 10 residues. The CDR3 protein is CSARSNEQFF. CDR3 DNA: TGCAGTGCTAGAAGCAATGAGCAGTTCTTC.

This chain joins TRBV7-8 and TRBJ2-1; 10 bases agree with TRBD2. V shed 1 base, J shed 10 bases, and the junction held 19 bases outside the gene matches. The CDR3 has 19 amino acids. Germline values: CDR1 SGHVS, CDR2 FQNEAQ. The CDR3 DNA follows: TGTGCCAGCAGCTTAGTGGGGATATACAGGGGGAGCGGGAGGGGGGAGCAGTTCTTC. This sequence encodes CASSLVGIYRGSGRGEQFF.

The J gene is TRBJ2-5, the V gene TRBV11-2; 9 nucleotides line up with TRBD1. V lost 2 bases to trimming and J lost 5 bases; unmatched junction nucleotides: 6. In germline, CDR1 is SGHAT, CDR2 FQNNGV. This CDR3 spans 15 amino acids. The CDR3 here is CASSLSGQGTETQYF. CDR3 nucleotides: TGTGCCAGCAGCTTATCGGGACAGGGAACGGAGACCCAGTACTTC.

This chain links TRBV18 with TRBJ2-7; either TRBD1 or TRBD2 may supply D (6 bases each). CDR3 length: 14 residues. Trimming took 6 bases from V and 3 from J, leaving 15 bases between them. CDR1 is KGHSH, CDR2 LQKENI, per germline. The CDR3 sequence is CASSPAGHNYEQYF. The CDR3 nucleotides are TGTGCCAGCTCCCCGGCGGGACATAACTACGAGCAGTACTTC.

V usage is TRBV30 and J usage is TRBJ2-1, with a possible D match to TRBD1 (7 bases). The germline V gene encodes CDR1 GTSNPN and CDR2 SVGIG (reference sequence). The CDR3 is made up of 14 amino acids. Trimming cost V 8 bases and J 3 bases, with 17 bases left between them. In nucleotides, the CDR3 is TGTGCCGCGAAGGGGGCGGGACACTACAATGAGCAGTTCTTC. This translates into CAAKGAGHYNEQFF.

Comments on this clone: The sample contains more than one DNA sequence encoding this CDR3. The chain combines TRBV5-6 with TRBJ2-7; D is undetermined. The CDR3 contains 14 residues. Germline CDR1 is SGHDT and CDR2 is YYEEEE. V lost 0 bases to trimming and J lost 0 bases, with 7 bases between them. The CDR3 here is CASSLGRSSYEQYF. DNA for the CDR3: TGTGCCAGCAGCTTGGGCAGAAGCTCCTACGAGCAGTACTTC.

The CDR3 is CASRRTGIGENEQYF. The CDR3 DNA is TGTGCCAGCAGACGAACAGGTATCGGGGAGAACGAGCAGTACTTC. This sequence joins TRBV7-9 and TRBJ2-7, with D possibly called TRBD1 or TRBD2 (5 bases each). The CDR3 is made up of 15 amino acids. Trimming pared 6 bases from V and 5 bases from J, leaving 20 bases between. Germline lookup yields CDR1 SEHNR and CDR2 FQNEAQ (reference sequence).